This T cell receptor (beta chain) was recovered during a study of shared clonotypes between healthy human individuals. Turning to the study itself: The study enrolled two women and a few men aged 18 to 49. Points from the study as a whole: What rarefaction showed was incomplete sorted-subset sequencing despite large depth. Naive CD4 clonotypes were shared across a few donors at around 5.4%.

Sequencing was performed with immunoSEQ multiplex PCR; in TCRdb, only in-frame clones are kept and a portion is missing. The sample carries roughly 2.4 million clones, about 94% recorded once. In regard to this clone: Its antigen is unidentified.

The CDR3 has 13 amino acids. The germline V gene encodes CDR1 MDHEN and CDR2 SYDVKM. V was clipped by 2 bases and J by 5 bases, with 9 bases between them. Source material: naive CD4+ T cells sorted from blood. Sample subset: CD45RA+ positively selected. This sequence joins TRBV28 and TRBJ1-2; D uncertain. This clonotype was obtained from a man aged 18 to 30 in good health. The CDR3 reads CASSLSKTYGYTF. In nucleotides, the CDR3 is TGTGCCAGCAGTTTAAGCAAGACTTATGGCTACACCTTC.